These 23 T cell receptor beta chains originate from one sample sequenced in a study of T and B cells in COVID-19 patients. Blood genomic DNA input for TRB amplification was 250-500 ng. TRB rearrangements were amplified by multiplex PCR with BIOMED2 TRB-A/B primers. TCRdb processed the multiplex PCR reads anew with MiXCR; each CDR3 protein has one entry. Of thousands of distinct CDR3 sequences listed, 31% were seen once; the top ten hold roughly 23%. The specimen was blood. These receptors were collected from a human donor who had recovered from COVID-19.

Details on this clonotype: Possible read error: a much larger clone is one base away. This sequence joins TRBV6-5 and TRBJ2-2; maybe TRBD2 (5 bases). Germline V lookup: CDR1 MNHEY, CDR2 SVGAGI. The V end lost 7 bases, the J end lost 9 bases, and 12 bases lay between the germline ends. The CDR3 contains 12 residues. The DNA for the CDR3 is TGTGCCAGCACGACGGGGAGCTGGGAGCTGTTTTTT. Its protein product is CASTTGSWELFF.

Details on this clonotype: An end of the junction differs from the germline gene, which may be a read error. This chain uses TRBV4-3 with TRBJ1-1; 9 positions match TRBD1. The CDR3 has 18 amino acids. Germline CDR1 is LGHNA and CDR2 is YSLEER. CDR3 bases: TGCGCCAGCAGCCCCTCGGGACAGGGTTTCTCTCTGAACACTGAATCTTTCTTT. It specifies CASSPSGQGFSLNTESFF.

Judged by abundance, this clonotype is medium-sized (0.01 to 0.1%). The V and J genes are TRBV12-3 or TRBV12-4 and TRBJ2-6; D is uncertain. The V end lost 7 bases, the J end lost 1 base, and 5 bases lay between the germline ends. This CDR3 spans 13 amino acids. The CDR3 DNA is TGTGCCAGCAAATATTCTGGGGCCAACGTCCTGACTTTC. This encodes CASKYSGANVLTF.

J is TRBJ1-1 and V is TRBV5-5; D not certain. The germline V and J ends were trimmed by 4 bases and 7 bases, with 11 bases remaining between them. The CDR3 runs 12 residues. Germline values: CDR1 SGHKS, CDR2 YYEKEE (reference sequence). The CDR3 region has the DNA TGTGCCAGCAGCCTCCCGGCCATTGAAGCTTTCTTT. It is translated as CASSLPAIEAFF.

This clonotype is medium-sized (0.01 to 0.1%) in the sample. J is TRBJ2-1 and V is TRBV12-3 or TRBV12-4; 8 bases are shared with TRBD2. The CDR3 is 15 residues long. Trimming cost V 6 bases and J 4 bases; bases outside gene matches: 8. The CDR3 protein is CASRNGGGRYNEQFF. The DNA for the CDR3 is TGTGCCAGCAGGAACGGGGGGGGCCGTTACAATGAGCAGTTCTTC.

This clonotype is labeled medium-sized. The chain uses TRBV29-1 and TRBJ2-1; D gene ambiguous. The CDR3 has 12 residues. Germline CDR1 SQVTM, CDR2 ANQGSEA. Trimming took 7 bases from V and 1 from J, leaving 8 bases between them. The CDR3 nucleotides are TGCAGCGGGGTAGAGTCCTACAATGAGCAGTTCTTC. The encoded protein is CSGVESYNEQFF.

This chain links TRBV12-3 or TRBV12-4 with TRBJ1-5; 7 bases align to TRBD1. CDR3 size: 13 residues. V shed 5 bases, J shed 6 bases, and the junction held 4 bases outside the gene matches. The chain's CDR3 is CASSDYRGQPQHF. The DNA for the CDR3 is TGTGCCAGCAGTGACTACAGGGGTCAGCCCCAGCATTTT.

The J gene is TRBJ2-7, the V gene TRBV28; D unresolved. The CDR3 contains 13 residues. The V gene's germline CDR1 is MDHEN and CDR2 SYDVKM. V gave up 5 bases and J gave up 4 bases, with 12 bases separating them. The CDR3 region is CASSRIAGYEQYF. DNA of the CDR3: TGTGCCAGCAGTCGAATTGCCGGATACGAGCAGTACTTC.

By sample fraction, this clonotype is medium-sized. This sequence joins TRBV6-6 and TRBJ2-5; a possible D gene is TRBD2 (6 bases). The germline V and J ends were trimmed by 0 bases and 5 bases, with 10 bases remaining between them. The CDR3 length is 14 residues. Germline loops: CDR1 MNHNY, CDR2 SVGAGI (reference sequence). CDR3 sequence: CASSYSEGAETQYF. The CDR3 DNA reads as TGTGCCAGCAGTTACTCGGAGGGTGCGGAGACCCAGTACTTC.

The chain recombines TRBV6-1 with TRBJ1-2; D is unclear. The CDR3 contains 14 residues. V gave up 2 bases and J gave up 2 bases, with 9 bases separating them. Per the germline V gene, CDR1 is MNHNS and CDR2 is SASEGT. The CDR3 coding sequence is TGTGCCAGCAGTGAACCTACCGGGAACTATGGCTACACCTTC. Amino acids: CASSEPTGNYGYTF.

The genes are TRBV19 and TRBJ1-1, with 11 bases matching TRBD1. This CDR3 region has 15 residues. Per the germline V gene, CDR1 is LNHDA and CDR2 is SQIVND (reference sequence). V dropped 7 bases and J dropped 2; count of bases not matched to a gene: 6. CDR3 sequence: CASTDGQGANTEAFF. CDR3 DNA: TGTGCCAGTACCGATGGACAGGGGGCCAACACTGAAGCTTTCTTT.

The chain joins TRBV6-1 to TRBJ1-2, with TRBD1 as a possible D gene (5 bases). CDR1 is MNHNS and CDR2 is SASEGT in the germline V gene. V lost 4 bases to trimming and J lost 5 bases, with 14 bases between them. The CDR3 consists of 14 residues. This CDR3 reads CASSVGLQSYGYTF. CDR3 bases: TGTGCCAGCAGTGTGGGACTTCAGTCGTATGGCTACACCTTC.

This clonotype is medium-sized (0.01 to 0.1%). The J gene is TRBJ2-1, the V gene TRBV19; 12 bases are a match to TRBD2. Looked up from germline, CDR1 is LNHDA and CDR2 is SQIVND (reference sequence). Trimming took 5 bases from V and 7 from J; bases not matched to a gene: 9. The CDR3 is made up of 16 amino acids. The CDR3 DNA follows: TGTGCCAGTAGTTTCCTAGCGGGGGGGCTTAGGAATGAGCAGTTCTTC. It encodes CASSFLAGGLRNEQFF.

This clonotype is judged medium-sized. DNA of the CDR3: TGTGCCAGCAGAGGGACAGGCTCCTACAATGAGCAGTTCTTC. Translated: CASRGTGSYNEQFF. The chain is built from TRBV6-5 and TRBJ2-1, with 8 bases identical to TRBD1. The J segment lost 0 bases and the V segment lost 6 bases, leaving 1 base of the junction unmatched. The CDR3 sequence is 14 residues long. The V gene's germline CDR1 is MNHEY and CDR2 SVGAGI.

This clonotype has just a few counts. The V gene is TRBV6-2 or TRBV6-3, the J gene TRBJ2-5, with 9 bases matching TRBD2. V shed 5 bases, J shed 5 bases, and the junction held 9 bases outside the gene matches. Germline CDR1 is MNHEY and CDR2 is SVGEGT. CDR3 size: 15 residues. CDR3 region: CASSHPVAGVETQYF. The DNA for the CDR3 is TGTGCCAGCAGTCACCCGGTAGCGGGGGTTGAGACCCAGTACTTC.

Relative to its sample, this clonotype is medium-sized. The CDR3 sequence is CSVERGQGGGYTF. DNA for the CDR3: TGCAGCGTTGAACGAGGACAGGGTGGAGGCTACACCTTC. The V gene is TRBV29-1, the J gene TRBJ1-2, with TRBD1 matching 8 bases. The germline gives CDR1 SQVTM, CDR2 ANQGSEA. V lost 2 bases, J lost 8 bases, and 7 bases stayed unmatched. The CDR3 extends over 13 amino acids. Based on the CDR3 plus reference TRBV29-1 and TRBJ1-2, the full variable domain is SAVISQKPSRDICQRGTSLTIQCQVDSQVTMMFWYRQQPGQSLTLIATANQGSEATYESGFVIDKFPISRPNLTFSTLTVSNMSPEDSSIYLCSVERGQGGGYTFGSGTRLTVV.

This rearrangement joins TRBV18 to TRBJ1-1; D gene ambiguous. The V and J ends lost 3 bases and 2 bases respectively, with 16 bases between them. This CDR3 comprises 16 residues. Germline loops: CDR1 KGHSH, CDR2 LQKENI. CDR3 DNA sequence: TGTGCCAGCTCACCTTTAACCACTCATGATAACACTGAAGCTTTCTTT. It yields the protein CASSPLTTHDNTEAFF.

Of note for this clonotype: Germline and junction disagree at one end, which may indicate a read error. The chain uses TRBV5-6 and TRBJ2-1; 7 bases are shared with TRBD1. Germline values: CDR1 SGHDT, CDR2 YYEEEE. The CDR3 runs 15 residues. The CDR3: CASSPTGSSYNEQFF. The CDR3 bases are TGCGCCAGCAGCCCGACAGGGAGCTCCTACAATGAGCAGTTCTTC.

In this sample, this clonotype turned up a few times. The V and J genes are TRBV5-5 and TRBJ1-1, with D possibly matching TRBD1 (6 bases). Trimming took 1 base from V and 0 from J, leaving 13 bases between them. The CDR3 sequence is 16 residues long. CDR1 and CDR2 (germline): SGHKS, YYEKEE (reference sequence). The CDR3 region has the DNA TGTGCCAGCAGCTTGACTTGGGGGGGCATGAACACTGAAGCTTTCTTT. Residues: CASSLTWGGMNTEAFF.

Only a few counts were recorded for this clonotype. The V and J genes are TRBV5-6 and TRBJ1-2; 9 positions agree with TRBD1. This CDR3 has 18 amino acids. The junction had 16 bases not matched to a gene; V was cut back by 3 bases and J by 4 bases. Germline CDR1 is SGHDT and CDR2 is YYEEEE. The CDR3 region is CASSSLSGQGWFGYGYTF. Written as DNA, the CDR3 is TGTGCCAGCAGCTCCCTTTCGGGACAGGGATGGTTTGGCTATGGCTACACCTTC.

This clonotype was observed a few times. The V call is TRBV6-1, the J call TRBJ1-5; no clear D. This CDR3 is 13 amino acids long. Deletions cut 7 bases from V and 0 bases from J, with 7 bases between. Germline V lookup: CDR1 MNHNS, CDR2 SASEGT. The CDR3 region has the DNA TGTGCCAGCACAGAGAATAGCAATCAGCCCCAGCATTTT. Amino acid sequence: CASTENSNQPQHF.

V gene TRBV20-1 combines with J gene TRBJ1-2; D remains unclear. Between the trimmed V and J ends, which lost 5 bases and 3 bases, there was a span of 19 bases. The CDR3 runs 15 residues. CDR1 is DFQATT, CDR2 SNEGSKA, per germline (reference sequence). The CDR3 region is CSAPSSGPPHYGYTF. The CDR3 DNA reads as TGCAGTGCTCCTTCATCGGGCCCGCCGCACTATGGCTACACCTTC.

This clonotype has only a few counts. In DNA form, the CDR3 reads TGTGCCAGCAGCCAGACAGGTCTCTCATGGGGATCGGGTGAGCAGTACTTC. Translating it yields CASSQTGLSWGSGEQYF. This chain joins TRBV5-6 and TRBJ2-7; D is possibly TRBD1 (6 bases). Trimming cost V 4 bases and J 7 bases, with 27 bases left between them. Germline loops: CDR1 SGHDT, CDR2 YYEEEE. The CDR3 consists of 17 residues.